This T cell receptor beta chain came from a study of CD8 T cells in Susac syndrome. This clonotype was recorded a few times. An input of about 0.5 to 1 ug of RNA was subjected to reverse transcription using random hexamers. Using its own MiXCR run on the immunoSEQ multiplex PCR reads, TCRdb lists one record per CDR3 protein. The sample includes some 300,000 distinct CDR3 sequences, about 89% of them seen just once. Germline V gene sequence: CDR1 PRHDT, CDR2 FYEKMQ (reference sequence). Trimming stripped 1 base from V and 6 bases from J, with 9 bases between. The CDR3 sequence is 13 residues long. V gene TRBV13 combines with J gene TRBJ1-1; possible D gene TRBD1, 5 bases. Sequencing was done on a sample of CD8+ T cells from PBMCs. The TCR originated in a human donor with multiple sclerosis. CDR3 amino acids: CASSLERGAEAFF. The CDR3, as DNA: TGTGCCAGCAGCTTAGAGAGGGGAGCTGAAGCTTTCTTT.